These T cell receptor beta chains were read from a single sample in a study of CD8+CD57+ T cells in acquired aplastic anemia. One entry per CDR3 protein results from TCRdb running MiXCR on the reads. The profile shows just over 450,000 distinct CDR3 sequences, about a third of them singletons. Sequenced input: sorted CD4+, CD8+, or CD8+CD57+ T cells (not recorded which) from PBMCs. All receptors come from a human donor with aplastic anemia. Both conserved end residues are part of each CDR3. Each record gives: clone size, J gene, D gene, V gene, CDR3 protein, CDR3 DNA. A D gene is named only where the DNA matches it firmly. The size of a clone is reported for some rows only, either as once, few or many, or as a class for expanded clones.

>-|TRBJ2-3|TRBD1|TRBV7-3
CASRSTGTGGAGTQYF
TGTGCCAGCAGATCTACCGGGACAGGGGGCGCGGGTACGCAGTATTTT
>many|TRBJ1-2|-|TRBV29-1
CSAAQDRVYGYTF
TGCAGCGCCGCTCAGGACAGAGTCTATGGCTACACCTTC
>-|TRBJ1-2|TRBD1|TRBV2
CASSGGRGRSYGYTF
TGTGCCAGCTCCGGGGGCAGGGGGCGTAGCTATGGCTACACCTTC
>few|TRBJ1-5|-|TRBV9
CASSVDAIHQPQHF
TGTGCCAGCAGCGTAGATGCAATCCATCAGCCCCAGCATTTT
>-|TRBJ2-2|TRBD2|TRBV5-4
CASSFPSGGNTGELFF
TGTGCCAGCAGCTTCCCTAGCGGGGGGAACACCGGGGAGCTGTTTTTT
>few|TRBJ1-1|TRBD1|TRBV7-9
CASSLNRGWSEAFF
TGTGCCAGCAGCTTGAACAGGGGATGGTCTGAAGCTTTCTTT
>-|TRBJ2-1|TRBD2|TRBV4-1
CASSLGLAVSSYNEQFF
TGCGCCAGCAGCCTTGGACTAGCGGTGAGCTCCTACAATGAGCAGTTCTTC
>-|TRBJ2-3|-|TRBV20-1
CSASPKTGADTQYF
TGCAGTGCTAGCCCAAAGACTGGCGCAGATACGCAGTATTTT
>few|TRBJ1-6|-|TRBV30
CAWSEPMGITLHF
TGTGCCTGGAGTGAGCCCATGGGTATCACCCTCCACTTT
>many|TRBJ1-2|TRBD1|TRBV7-2
CASSLSWTGGVYGYTF
TGTGCCAGCAGCTTATCGTGGACAGGGGGCGTCTATGGCTACACCTTC
>few|TRBJ2-2|-|TRBV20-1
CSASTVNTGELFF
TGCAGTGCCTCGACAGTGAACACCGGGGAGCTGTTTTTT
>-|TRBJ2-7|-|TRBV10-1
CASSQETRSYEQYF
TGCGCCAGCAGCCAAGAGACAAGGAGCTACGAGCAGTACTTC
>many|TRBJ1-5|-|TRBV7-2
CANSRCEALSNQPQHF
TGTGCCAACTCAAGGTGCGAGGCGTTGAGCAATCAGCCCCAGCATTTT
>once|TRBJ1-6|-|TRBV7-6
CASSLIQGFSPLHF
TGTGCCAGCAGCTTAATTCAGGGGTTCTCACCCCTCCACTTT
>many|TRBJ1-6|-|TRBV4-3
CASSQDRDKNSPLHF
TGCGCCAGCAGCCAGGACAGAGACAAGAATTCACCCCTCCACTTT
>-|TRBJ1-2|-|TRBV4-2
CASSFRTSNYGYTF
TGTGCCAGCAGCTTCCGGACTTCTAACTATGGCTACACCTTC
>few|TRBJ2-3|-|TRBV7-3
CASSLTGGLDTQYF
TGTGCCAGCAGCTTAACGGGGGGCCTAGATACGCAGTATTTT